This T cell receptor beta chain is drawn from a study of cytomegalovirus exposure and HLA in healthy donors. Study summary: From HLA-typed donors, an early data release held 70 million to 100 million unique TCRs. The study, taken as a whole, reports: Versus the roughly 670-donor mean, an Asian-associated ancestry cluster reportedly showed fewer N-insertions in a later analysis. Further analysis, carried out later, found HLA-associated TCR beta chains more clonally expanded than equally common other chains. Rare TCR sequences dominated, though some public TCRs recurred in many donors.

The trim removed 5 bases at V and 6 bases at J, leaving 7 bases unmatched. Germline CDR1 MNHEY, CDR2 SMNVEV (reference sequence). There are 15 residues in the CDR3. A note on this clone: Its antigen is as yet unknown.

Primers included in the PCR were 60 Vbeta and 13 Jbeta primers. The data were produced by immunoSEQ multiplex PCR, yet TCRdb's version contains in-frame clones alone and is incomplete. The sample holds roughly 140,000 clones, roughly four fifths seen once. The sequence was obtained from an older woman in good health and CMV-seropositive. The chain recombines TRBV27 with TRBJ2-7, with 13 bases fitting TRBD2. Source material: PBMCs. The CDR3 region is CASSPRTSGSSEQYF. In DNA form, the CDR3 reads TGTGCCAGCAGTCCCAGGACTAGCGGGAGTTCCGAGCAGTACTTC.